A selection of T cell receptor beta chains follows, all from one sample in a study of cytomegalovirus exposure and HLA in healthy donors. This table comes from immunoSEQ multiplex PCR, and its TCRdb copy is limited to in-frame clones, with some not included. The sample records more than 100,000 clones, 82% being singletons. Source material: PBMCs. All receptors come from a woman between 45 and 60 years old in good health and CMV-seropositive. Each CDR3 is given with its conserved first and last residue. The D gene is left open where the match is weak. Only some rows state a clone size, as once, few, many or a class for expanded clones.

TRBV6-5,.,.,TRBJ1-4,TGTGCCAGCAGTTACGGAGGGATTAATGAAAAACTGTTTTTT,CASSYGGINEKLFF
TRBV28,.,.,TRBJ1-3,TGTGCCAGCAGTTTACAGCAGGGCTTCTCTGGAAACACCATATATTTT,CASSLQQGFSGNTIYF
TRBV19,.,.,TRBJ1-4,TGCGCCAGTAGTGGGAGGGCTAATGAAAAACTGTTTTTT,CASSGRANEKLFF
TRBV7-3,TRBD2,.,TRBJ2-1,TGTGCCAGCAGCTCGGCGGGGGGGCACAATGAGCAGTTCTTC,CASSSAGGHNEQFF
TRBV11-2,TRBD1,.,TRBJ1-2,TGTGCCAGCAGCCTGGACAGGGTTAACTATGGCTACACCTTC,CASSLDRVNYGYTF
TRBV5-5,.,few,TRBJ1-5,TGTGCCAGCAGCTTCTATAATCAGCCCCAGCATTTT,CASSFYNQPQHF
TRBV6-1,TRBD1,.,TRBJ2-1,TGTGCCAGCAGATTTTTTTCGGGACAGGGCTCGTTCTTC,CASRFFSGQGSFF
TRBV5-4,TRBD2,once,TRBJ2-3,TGTGCCAGCAGCATAGCGGGAGGGATAACGGATACGCAGTATTTT,CASSIAGGITDTQYF
TRBV6-5,.,.,TRBJ1-1,TGTGCCAGCAGTTACGGGGGGGTGAACACTGAAGCTTTCTTT,CASSYGGVNTEAFF
TRBV7-2,.,.,TRBJ1-2,TGTGCCAGCAGCTTAGATTTTAGAGGACAAGATAATGGCTACACCTTC,CASSLDFRGQDNGYTF
TRBV9,TRBD1,.,TRBJ2-7,TGTGCCAGCAGCCTGGGGACAGGGGAGGGAGGGGAGCAGTACTTC,CASSLGTGEGGEQYF
TRBV7-9,.,.,TRBJ1-6,TGTGCCAGCAGTCTGGGGGGGAGCTCCGTAGCCCTCCACTTT,CASSLGGSSVALHF
TRBV7-9,TRBD2,few,TRBJ2-7,TGTGCCAGCAGTCAGAGCGGGAGTTGGAACTACGAGCAGTACTTC,CASSQSGSWNYEQYF
TRBV28,.,once,TRBJ1-1,TGTGCCAGCAGTTTAGTCGGGGGGAGTGTTGAAGCTTTCTTT,CASSLVGGSVEAFF
TRBV6-1,.,.,TRBJ1-1,TGTGCCAGCAGCCCAGGGCCGGAGAACACTGAAGCTTTCTTT,CASSPGPENTEAFF
TRBV16,TRBD1,few,TRBJ1-1,TGTGCCAGCAGCCCGGGACAGGGAGCTTTCTTT,CASSPGQGAFF
TRBV5-1,.,.,TRBJ2-5,TGCGCCAGCAGCTTGGGAGGTCAAGAGACCCAGTACTTC,CASSLGGQETQYF
TRBV27,.,.,TRBJ2-3,TGTGCCAGCAGTCCTAGGGGTTTTGGCACAGATACGCAGTATTTT,CASSPRGFGTDTQYF
TRBV19,TRBD2,.,TRBJ2-3,TGTGCCAGTAGTATACTAGCGGGGGACACAGATACGCAGTATTTT,CASSILAGDTDTQYF
TRBV7-3,.,.,TRBJ2-5,TGTGCCAGCAGCTCATTGTTTGAAGAGACCCAGTACTTC,CASSSLFEETQYF
TRBV10-3,.,.,TRBJ2-1,TGTGCCATCAGTGGAGTTGAACGCGGGCTTGCGGACAATGAGCAGTTCTTC,CAISGVERGLADNEQFF
TRBV6-5,TRBD1,few,TRBJ1-2,TGTGCCAGCAGTTACTCCTGGACAGGGGAAAACTATGGCTACACCTTC,CASSYSWTGENYGYTF
TRBV28,TRBD1,.,TRBJ1-2,TGTGCCAGCAGTTTCGGTTCCACCAGGGGGCGCGTCTACACCTTC,CASSFGSTRGRVYTF
TRBV29-1,TRBD1,.,TRBJ2-1,TGCAGCGTCGACAGGGGGCAAAACTACAATGAGCAGTTCTTC,CSVDRGQNYNEQFF
TRBV7-9,TRBD1,.,TRBJ2-6,TGTGCCAGCAGCTCCCAGGGGGCATCTGGGGCCAACGTCCTGACTTTC,CASSSQGASGANVLTF
TRBV4-1,.,.,TRBJ1-1,TGCGCCAGCAGCCAAGCTCCGACAGCCATGAACACTGAAGCTTTCTTT,CASSQAPTAMNTEAFF
TRBV6-1,.,.,TRBJ2-3,TGTGCCAGCAGTGGGACAAACACAGATACGCAGTATTTT,CASSGTNTDTQYF
TRBV7-2,TRBD1,.,TRBJ1-4,TGTGCCAGCAGCTTTTACGGGACAGGGGATGAAAAACTGTTTTTT,CASSFYGTGDEKLFF
TRBV7-3,.,few,TRBJ2-5,TGTGCCAGCAGCTTAAGGGGCGACTACCAAGAGACCCAGTACTTC,CASSLRGDYQETQYF
TRBV11-1,.,.,TRBJ2-7,TGTGCCAGCAGCTTAAGAGGGCAGGCGAGCTCCTACGAGCAGTACTTC,CASSLRGQASSYEQYF
TRBV7-2,.,.,TRBJ1-1,TGTGCCAGCAGACTTGGGGGAGGGACTGAAGCTTTCTTT,CASRLGGGTEAFF
TRBV7-9,TRBD1,.,TRBJ1-5,TGTGCCAGCAGCTTAGACTTGCTACAGGGGAGCAATCAGCCCCAGCATTTT,CASSLDLLQGSNQPQHF
TRBV7-9,TRBD1,few,TRBJ1-2,TGTGCCAGCAGCTATCAGGACAGGTGGAATGGCTACACCTTC,CASSYQDRWNGYTF
TRBV10-3,.,.,TRBJ2-2,TGTGCCAGCAGTCCAGAGGGGGACGGGGAGCTGTTTTTT,CASSPEGDGELFF
TRBV5-1,TRBD1,.,TRBJ1-6,TGCGCCAGCAGACCTGGGACAGGGGTTTCATCCCTCCACTTT,CASRPGTGVSSLHF
TRBV9,TRBD1,.,TRBJ2-7,TGTGCCAGCAGCGAGGGACAGGGATCCTACGAGCAGTACTTC,CASSEGQGSYEQYF
TRBV19,.,.,TRBJ1-1,TGTGCCAGTAGTATCATCGGCAGGGGCACTGAAGCTTTCTTT,CASSIIGRGTEAFF
TRBV28,TRBD1,.,TRBJ2-7,TGTGCCAGCAGTTTAGGGACAGGGCGGTCCTACGAGCAGTACTTC,CASSLGTGRSYEQYF
TRBV28,TRBD1,.,TRBJ1-6,TGTGCCAGCAGTCCAACGGACAGGGATAATTCACCCCTCCACTTT,CASSPTDRDNSPLHF
TRBV9,.,.,TRBJ1-1,TGTGCCAGCAGCGTGTCTTTCCCGGACACTGAAGCTTTCTTT,CASSVSFPDTEAFF
TRBV19,.,.,TRBJ1-2,TGTGCCAGTAGTATCCCCGGCTTTGAAGGAGCCTTCTATGGCTACACCTTC,CASSIPGFEGAFYGYTF
TRBV5-1,TRBD2,.,TRBJ2-5,TGCGCCAGCAGCTTCCTACTAGCGGGGGGTCAAGAGACCCAGTACTTC,CASSFLLAGGQETQYF
TRBV5-1,.,.,TRBJ1-1,TGCGCCAGCAGCCGATCGCGGGAAATTAACACTGAAGCTTTCTTT,CASSRSREINTEAFF
TRBV6-5,.,once,TRBJ1-5,TGTGCCAGCAGTTGGAGCCTGAATAGCAATCAGCCCCAGCATTTT,CASSWSLNSNQPQHF
TRBV7-8,.,.,TRBJ2-7,TGTGCCAGCAGCTTAGTTATCCCGTCTAGTATCCACTACGAGCAGTACTTC,CASSLVIPSSIHYEQYF
TRBV13,TRBD2,.,TRBJ2-1,TGTGCCAGCAGCTTAAGGCTAGCGGGAGGCTCCTACAATGAGCAGTTCTTC,CASSLRLAGGSYNEQFF
TRBV19,TRBD1,.,TRBJ2-3,TGTGCCAGCGAAATGGGACAGGGCGAAACAGATACGCAGTATTTT,CASEMGQGETDTQYF
TRBV6-1,.,.,TRBJ1-1,TGTGCCAGCAGACCCGGGGGGGACACTGAAGCTTTCTTT,CASRPGGDTEAFF
TRBV30,.,few,TRBJ1-3,TGTGCCTGGAGCAAGGGGAGGACCGGGCCTGGAAACACCATATATTTT,CAWSKGRTGPGNTIYF
TRBV29-1,TRBD1,.,TRBJ2-5,TGCAGCGTTGTACAGGGGTCACAAGAGACCCAGTACTTC,CSVVQGSQETQYF
TRBV28,.,.,TRBJ2-3,TGTGCCAGCAGTTTGGAGGTTAGCACAGATACGCAGTATTTT,CASSLEVSTDTQYF
TRBV10-3,.,.,TRBJ1-2,TGTGCCATCAGACAGGGATCCTATGGCTACACCTTC,CAIRQGSYGYTF
TRBV6-5,.,.,TRBJ1-2,TGTGCCAGCAGTTACTGGATACAGGGCCAAAACTATGGCTACACCTTC,CASSYWIQGQNYGYTF
TRBV18,TRBD2,.,TRBJ2-7,TGTGCCAGCTCACCATCGGCCTCAACTAGCGTCCAAGGCTACGAGCAGTACTTC,CASSPSASTSVQGYEQYF
TRBV6-5,TRBD1,once,TRBJ1-2,TGTGCCAGCAGTCCCGCCAGGGGGGTCCTTTGGGGCTACACCTTC,CASSPARGVLWGYTF
TRBV27,.,.,TRBJ1-1,TGTGCCAGCAGTTTTTCGGGGTTAAAGAACACTGAAGCTTTCTTT,CASSFSGLKNTEAFF